The 5 T cell receptor beta chains listed next were all sequenced from one sample in a study of somatic mutations in cytotoxic T cells in rheumatoid arthritis. Clones were sequenced by immunoSEQ multiplex PCR, and TCRdb holds only the in-frame ones, with some missing. The sample carries 6,000 to 7,000 clones, 72% recorded once. The sample comprised CD8+ T cells sorted from blood. The receptors were gathered from a woman in her fifties or sixties in good health.

The chain is built from TRBV7-9 and TRBJ2-1; TRBD1 agrees at 9 bases. The CDR3 length is 14 residues. Per the germline V gene, CDR1 is SEHNR and CDR2 is FQNEAQ (reference sequence). The J segment lost 10 bases and the V segment lost 2 bases, leaving 6 bases of the junction unmatched. CDR3 nucleotides: TGTGCCAGCAGCTTAAATACAGGGGGCCGGGAGCAGTTCTTC. The encoded protein is CASSLNTGGREQFF. The variable domain in full, completed from reference TRBV7-9 and TRBJ2-1, reads DTGVSQNPRHKITKRGQNVTFRCDPISEHNRLYWYRQTLGQGPEFLTYFQNEAQLEKSRLLSDRFSAERPKGSFSTLEIQRTEQGDSAMYLCASSLNTGGREQFFGPGTRLTVL.

The chain recombines TRBV11-3 with TRBJ1-1, with TRBD1 as a possible D gene (5 bases). V was cut by 0 bases and J by 2 bases, with 10 bases left in between. The CDR3 is 15 residues long. Germline CDR1 reads SGHNT; CDR2 reads YENEEA. CDR3 in DNA: TGTGCCAGCAGCTTAGATCCAGGGCTAAACACTGAAGCTTTCTTT. Protein: CASSLDPGLNTEAFF.

In the case of this clone: This same CDR3 is encoded by further DNA sequences in the sample. V gene TRBV5-1 combines with J gene TRBJ2-7; 11 bases match TRBD1. Germline trimming cut 4 bases from V and 2 bases from J; bases unmatched to any gene: 2. The CDR3 is 14 amino acids. Germline V gives CDR1 SGHRS, CDR2 YFSETQ. The CDR3 coding sequence is TGCGCCAGCAGCCCGGGACAGGGGGCCTACGAGCAGTACTTC. Translation gives CASSPGQGAYEQYF. The whole variable domain, filled in from reference TRBV5-1 and TRBJ2-7, reads KAGVTQTPRYLIKTRGQQVTLSCSPISGHRSVSWYQQTPGQGLQFLFEYFSETQRNKGNFPGRFSGRQFSNSRSEMNVSTLELGDSALYLCASSPGQGAYEQYFGPGTRLTVT.

The chain carries TRBV27 and TRBJ2-7, with 8 bases aligning to TRBD2. Per the germline V gene, CDR1 is MNHEY and CDR2 is SMNVEV (reference sequence). Trimming removed 1 base from V and 2 bases from J; junction bases left unmatched: 7. The CDR3 runs 16 residues. DNA of the CDR3: TGTGCCAGCAGTTTATACGGGGGGGCTTTAACCTACGAGCAGTACTTC. Translated: CASSLYGGALTYEQYF.

The rearrangement uses TRBV4-1 and TRBJ1-6, with D uncertain. CDR1 is MGHRA, CDR2 YSYEKL, per germline. The V gene lost 0 bases and the J gene lost 6 bases, with 9 bases spanning the gap. CDR3 length equals 15 residues. CDR3: CASSQDHTINSPLHF. In nucleotides, the CDR3 is TGCGCCAGCAGCCAAGATCACACAATTAATTCACCCCTCCACTTT.